These 9 T cell receptor beta chains share one sample of origin, sequenced in a study of shared clonotypes between healthy human individuals. Repertoires were generated with immunoSEQ multiplex PCR, while TCRdb's copy carries only in-frame clones and drops some. The sample comprises about 2.4 million clones, 93% of which are singletons, and more than 0.35% rests with the top ten. Sequenced material: naive CD4+ T cells from PBMCs. Subset in this sample: CD45RA+ positively selected. The receptors shown here come from a young man in good health. Some clones in this sample may be carry-over from other donors' samples.

This clone was detected only once. V gene TRBV4-3 combines with J gene TRBJ2-2; no firm D call. Germline loops: CDR1 LGHNA, CDR2 YSLEER. The CDR3 runs to 15 residues. Trimming stripped 2 bases from V and 0 bases from J, with 7 bases between. The CDR3 region is CASSQTDTNTGELFF. CDR3 DNA sequence: TGCGCCAGCAGCCAAACTGATACGAACACCGGGGAGCTGTTTTTT.

The chain couples TRBV28 to TRBJ2-2, with TRBD2 matching 7 bases. Germline values: CDR1 MDHEN, CDR2 SYDVKM. This CDR3 is built from 12 residues. V shed 9 bases, J shed 5 bases, and the junction held 3 bases outside the gene matches. CDR3 sequence: CASGGDTGELFF. CDR3 nucleotide sequence: TGTGCCAGTGGGGGGGATACCGGGGAGCTGTTTTTT.

The chain couples TRBV11-2 to TRBJ2-5; D is unresolved. In germline, CDR1 is SGHAT, CDR2 FQNNGV. V lost 1 base, J lost 11 bases, and 17 bases lay in between. The CDR3 has 14 residues. The CDR3 coding sequence is TGTGCCAGCAGCTTAGTCGGGTGGGTCTCCCAGCAGTACTTC. Translated, it gives CASSLVGWVSQQYF. Based on the CDR3 plus reference TRBV11-2 and TRBJ2-5, the full variable domain is EAGVAQSPRYKIIEKRQSVAFWCNPISGHATLYWYQQILGQGPKLLIQFQNNGVVDDSQLPKDRFSAERLKGVDSTLKIQPAKLEDSAVYLCASSLVGWVSQQYFGPGTRLLVL.

V usage is TRBV5-1 and J usage is TRBJ1-1; D call uncertain. The CDR3 has 14 residues. V dropped 0 bases and J dropped 5 bases, with 11 bases sitting between them. Germline V gives CDR1 SGHRS, CDR2 YFSETQ. CDR3 sequence reads: CASSLGFSSTEAFF. The DNA of the CDR3 is TGCGCCAGCAGCTTGGGGTTCAGCAGTACTGAAGCTTTCTTT.

This chain connects TRBV5-1 to TRBJ1-2, with unresolved D. V lost 2 bases and J lost 3, with 8 bases in between. Germline V lookup: CDR1 SGHRS, CDR2 YFSETQ. CDR3 length: 13 amino acids. In DNA, the CDR3 is TGCGCCAGCAGCTTCCGGGCCGACTATGGCTACACCTTC. Encoded protein: CASSFRADYGYTF. The variable domain in full, completed from reference TRBV5-1 and TRBJ1-2, reads KAGVTQTPRYLIKTRGQQVTLSCSPISGHRSVSWYQQTPGQGLQFLFEYFSETQRNKGNFPGRFSGRQFSNSRSEMNVSTLELGDSALYLCASSFRADYGYTFGSGTRLTVV.

This chain connects TRBV5-1 to TRBJ2-3; the D gene is possibly TRBD1 (6 bases). CDR3 length: 14 residues. Germline V lookup: CDR1 SGHRS, CDR2 YFSETQ. Trimming stripped 5 bases from V and 2 bases from J, with 12 bases between. CDR3 DNA: TGCGCCAGCAGGTTACAGGGTTCCACAGATACGCAGTATTTT. Translated, it gives CASRLQGSTDTQYF. The full variable domain, rest sourced from reference TRBV5-1 and TRBJ2-3, is KAGVTQTPRYLIKTRGQQVTLSCSPISGHRSVSWYQQTPGQGLQFLFEYFSETQRNKGNFPGRFSGRQFSNSRSEMNVSTLELGDSALYLCASRLQGSTDTQYFGPGTRLTVL.

The chain carries TRBV19 and TRBJ2-1, with a possible D match to TRBD2 (5 bases). V was pared by 7 bases and J by 2 bases, with 9 bases between. CDR1 is LNHDA, CDR2 SQIVND, per germline (reference sequence). CDR3 length: 13 amino acids. CDR3 nucleotides: TGTGCCAGTACAGTGGGAGCCTACAATGAGCAGTTCTTC. It translates to CASTVGAYNEQFF.

The chain has TRBV27 and TRBJ2-1, with 8 bases identical to TRBD2. After removal of 3 bases from V and 4 bases from J, the junction contained 5 bases not matched to a gene. The CDR3 runs 15 residues. From germline, CDR1 is MNHEY and CDR2 SMNVEV (reference sequence). The CDR3 loop is CASSLASGQYNEQFF. CDR3 in DNA: TGTGCCAGCAGTTTGGCTAGCGGGCAGTACAATGAGCAGTTCTTC.

V and J are TRBV7-9 and TRBJ1-2, with TRBD1 matching over 7 bases. The ends lost 1 base at V and 7 bases at J; junction bases unmatched: 6. The germline V gene encodes CDR1 SEHNR and CDR2 FQNEAQ (reference sequence). CDR3 length: 14 residues. CDR3 loop: CASSLGQGDLGYTF. For the CDR3, the DNA is TGTGCCAGCAGCTTAGGACAGGGTGACCTTGGCTACACCTTC.